This TCR beta chain comes out of a study of cytomegalovirus exposure and HLA in healthy donors. As for the study in general: There were under 130 million unique TCR beta sequences, drawn from 150 million to 200 million T cells, in an earlier analysis.

Germline V lookup: CDR1 SGHVS, CDR2 FNYEAQ. This CDR3 region has 17 residues. V lost 1 base to trimming and J lost 5 bases; unmatched junction nucleotides: 9. To note about this clone: The antigen remains undetermined.

With 60 Vbeta and 13 Jbeta primers, the PCR was carried out. The assay was immunoSEQ multiplex PCR, and TCRdb's table has in-frame clones only and misses some. The table has some 200,000 clones, around 89% seen once. Study-wide results and caveats: Within an earlier analysis, most TCR beta V segments proved productive either about 90% or about 30% of the time. Roughly uniform depth of sequencing across donors was assumed in presence/absence analyses. There was a cluster of highly shared sequence variants that was likely a sequencing artifact.

The V and J genes are TRBV7-6 and TRBJ2-3; 10 nucleotides match TRBD2. The receptor was derived from a woman under 30 in good health and CMV-seronegative. The sample taken for sequencing was PBMCs. The CDR3 DNA is TGTGCCAGCAGCTTAGGGGGGCTAGCGGGGGCAAGAGATACGCAGTATTTT. It specifies CASSLGGLAGARDTQYF.